This T cell receptor beta chain was identified during a study of blood T cell repertoires in COVID-19. Across the study: Sample material is recorded as cDNA or gDNA derived from T cells, B-cell-depleted T cells, or PBMCs.

Living in under 30 US areas, the participants were between 18 and 89 years of age. Participant-reported clinical history was the basis for cohort assignment. TCRdb's copy holds only in-frame clones and misses some; the assay was immunoSEQ multiplex PCR. The sample yields nearly 200,000 clones, approximately 84% seen once. Trimming removed 1 base from V and 3 bases from J; junction bases left unmatched: 6. Germline assignment: CDR1 MNHNS and CDR2 SASEGT. This CDR3 is 16 amino acids long. Sequencing was carried out using PBMCs or T cells enriched from blood (not recorded which). This TCR was recovered from a man aged 40-49 years who had recovered from COVID-19. The chain carries TRBV6-1 and TRBJ2-5, with 9 nucleotides matching TRBD2. The CDR3 reads CASSEDLRGGEETQYF. The CDR3 bases are TGTGCCAGCAGTGAAGATTTGCGGGGGGGTGAAGAGACCCAGTACTTC.